This T cell receptor beta chain stems from a study of cytomegalovirus exposure and HLA in healthy donors. Findings and caveats of the study: According to reports, the classifier identified cytomegalovirus status with high specificity and sensitivity. Associated with cytomegalovirus, according to the listing, were approximately 160 TCR beta chains. Previous analysis showed most TCR beta V segments were productive about 90% or about 30% of the time.

Remarks on this clone: No antigen is known for it.

In the PCR, 60 Vbeta and 13 Jbeta primers were used. The method was immunoSEQ multiplex PCR; TCRdb's version includes in-frame clones alone and lacks a portion of them. The table lists tens of thousands of clones, under 80% of them singletons. The receptor was isolated from a man aged 55 to 69 in good health and CMV-seropositive. The sample comprised PBMCs.

This CDR3 reads CAIPQGRGMNTEAFF. The CDR3 coding sequence is TGTGCCATCCCTCAGGGCAGGGGCATGAACACTGAAGCTTTCTTT. This chain uses TRBV7-9 with TRBJ1-1; possible D gene TRBD1, 6 bases. The CDR3 length is 15 residues. Germline values: CDR1 SEHNR, CDR2 FQNEAQ (reference sequence). V lost 10 bases and J 0 bases, leaving 18 bases between the germline ends.